A selection of T cell receptor beta chains follows, all from one sample in a study of blood T cell repertoires in COVID-19. Sequencing used immunoSEQ multiplex PCR; TCRdb keeps in-frame clones, though not all of them. This sample yields approximately 32,000 clones, of which around 88% are seen a single time; around a quarter belongs to the top ten. Sample: peripheral blood. Every receptor here comes from a human donor in a cohort sampled during active COVID-19. The CDR3 runs from the conserved cysteine through the conserved F or W. A D gene is named only where the DNA matches it firmly. Some rows mark clone size as missing; the rest say once, few, many or name a class of expanded clone.

J gene: TRBJ2-2; D gene: NA; V gene: TRBV6-6; clone size: once; CDR3 DNA: TGTGCCAGCAGCCCAACTAGTGTGAACACCGGGGAGCTGTTTTTT; CDR3 protein: CASSPTSVNTGELFF
J gene: TRBJ1-5; D gene: NA; V gene: TRBV6-1; clone size: NA; CDR3 DNA: TGTGCCAGCAGTGAAGCCGGGGATAGCAATCAGCCCCAGCATTTT; CDR3 protein: CASSEAGDSNQPQHF
J gene: TRBJ1-2; D gene: NA; V gene: TRBV3-1/TRBV3-2; clone size: NA; CDR3 DNA: TGTGCCAGCAGCCAAGGGGGAGCGCGTGGCTACACCTTC; CDR3 protein: CASSQGGARGYTF
J gene: TRBJ2-7; D gene: TRBD1; V gene: TRBV7-2; clone size: NA; CDR3 DNA: TGTGCCAGCACCTACAGGGGGCGAGCGGACGAGCAGTACTTC; CDR3 protein: CASTYRGRADEQYF
J gene: TRBJ1-2; D gene: NA; V gene: TRBV6-5; clone size: NA; CDR3 DNA: TGTGCCAGCACCAGAGGGGGAGATGGCTACACCTTC; CDR3 protein: CASTRGGDGYTF
J gene: TRBJ1-6; D gene: NA; V gene: TRBV3-1/TRBV3-2; clone size: NA; CDR3 DNA: TGTGCCAGCAGCCCCGAACTTTTTAATAATTCACCCCTCCACTTT; CDR3 protein: CASSPELFNNSPLHF
J gene: TRBJ1-6; D gene: NA; V gene: TRBV13; clone size: NA; CDR3 DNA: TGTGCCAGCAGCTTAGGCCTAAGGGGGTATACTAATTCACCCCTCCACTTT; CDR3 protein: CASSLGLRGYTNSPLHF
J gene: TRBJ1-2; D gene: NA; V gene: TRBV5-1; clone size: NA; CDR3 DNA: TGCGCCAGCAGCTTGGGTCAGGGGTTAGGCGGCTACACCTTC; CDR3 protein: CASSLGQGLGGYTF
J gene: TRBJ1-1; D gene: NA; V gene: TRBV6-5; clone size: NA; CDR3 DNA: TGTGCCAGCAGCTTCCGGGAAGAAGCTTTCTTT; CDR3 protein: CASSFREEAFF
J gene: TRBJ2-3; D gene: TRBD2; V gene: TRBV19; clone size: NA; CDR3 DNA: TGTGCCAGTAGTATTCGACTAGCGGGGGGGCCGGGGACGCAGTATTTT; CDR3 protein: CASSIRLAGGPGTQYF
J gene: TRBJ2-1; D gene: TRBD2; V gene: TRBV7-3; clone size: NA; CDR3 DNA: TGTGCCAGCAGCTTAGACGGGGGGGCCGCTCGAGAGCAGTTCTTC; CDR3 protein: CASSLDGGAAREQFF
J gene: TRBJ2-7; D gene: TRBD1; V gene: TRBV5-1; clone size: once; CDR3 DNA: TGCGCCAGCAAAGTCCTACAGGGGCCCTACGAGCAGTACTTC; CDR3 protein: CASKVLQGPYEQYF
J gene: TRBJ2-3; D gene: TRBD2; V gene: TRBV13; clone size: once; CDR3 DNA: TGTGCCAGCAGCTCCCCTCAAACTAGCGGGGGAACAGATACGCAGTATTTT; CDR3 protein: CASSSPQTSGGTDTQYF
J gene: TRBJ1-2; D gene: TRBD1; V gene: TRBV10-1; clone size: NA; CDR3 DNA: TGCGCCAGCAGTGAAGGGGGCATATGGGGGCCAAGTACTGGCTACACCTTC; CDR3 protein: CASSEGGIWGPSTGYTF
J gene: TRBJ2-7; D gene: TRBD2; V gene: TRBV7-2; clone size: NA; CDR3 DNA: TGTGCCAGCGCGACTAGCGGGGGGGCCTTCTCCTACGAGCAGTACTTC; CDR3 protein: CASATSGGAFSYEQYF
J gene: TRBJ2-1; D gene: TRBD2; V gene: TRBV2; clone size: few; CDR3 DNA: TGTGCCAGCAGGGCCCCTCTAGGCGGGGGGGGATATGGTGAGCAGTTCTTC; CDR3 protein: CASRAPLGGGGYGEQFF